These 10 T cell receptor beta chains share one sample of origin, sequenced in a study of CD8+CD57+ T cells in acquired aplastic anemia listed by TCRdb under 2018. Data came from an Illumina HiSeq 2000. Profiling of TCR beta VDJ combinations and CDR3 sequences used genomic DNA as the template. The public reads were run again by TCRdb, first through fastp at Q25 and then through MiXCR, and only productive beta chains were kept. Records with the same CDR3 protein are collapsed into one entry carrying the most frequent genes and DNA. This sample comprises about 470,000 distinct CDR3 sequences, around 32% of them detected only once. Of the sample, approximately 0.82% falls within the top ten clones. Expansion of CD8+CD57+ cells had been shown by flow cytometry in the patients chosen for sequencing. The material sequenced was sorted CD4+, CD8+, or CD8+CD57+ T cells (not recorded which) from PBMCs. These receptors were obtained from a human donor with aplastic anemia.

This clonotype occurred many times. The chain employs TRBV20-1 and TRBJ2-7; D possibly uses TRBD1 or TRBD2 (7 bases each). V was cut by 3 bases and J by 2 bases, with 11 bases left in between. Germline assignment: CDR1 DFQATT and CDR2 SNEGSKA (reference sequence). The length of the CDR3 is 13 residues. CDR3 region: CSARGGTAYEQYF. CDR3 DNA sequence: TGCAGTGCTAGGGGGGGGACAGCCTACGAGCAGTACTTC.

This clonotype was observed at least ten times. V is TRBV7-2 and J is TRBJ1-6; weak D call: TRBD1 (5 bases). With 5 bases removed from V and 14 bases from J, the gap between germline ends came to 19 bases. The CDR3 is 14 residues long. CDR1 and CDR2 (germline): SGHTA, FQGNSA. The CDR3 bases are TGTGCCAGCAGCCGGATGGGGCCCTCGGAATCCCTCCACTTT. Translated, it gives CASSRMGPSESLHF.

This chain joins TRBV30 and TRBJ2-3, with a possible D match to TRBD1 (6 bases). Germline V gives CDR1 GTSNPN, CDR2 SVGIG (reference sequence). V was shortened by 0 bases and J by 6 bases, with 10 bases between the two germline ends. There are 13 residues in the CDR3. The CDR3 DNA sequence: TGTGCCTGGAGTGTCAGGGGTGGGGATACGCAGTATTTT. Its translation is CAWSVRGGDTQYF.

This clonotype was seen ten or more times. The V and J genes are TRBV19 and TRBJ2-1, with D unclear. V lost 5 bases, J lost 4 bases, and 12 bases lay in between. CDR1 is LNHDA, CDR2 SQIVND, per germline (reference sequence). CDR3 length equals 14 residues. The chain's CDR3 is CASSPPLAYNEQFF. The CDR3 region has the DNA TGTGCCAGTAGTCCTCCCTTGGCATACAATGAGCAGTTCTTC.

This clonotype was seen ten or more times. V usage is TRBV9 and J usage is TRBJ1-5; a weak D match, TRBD1 (6 bases). This CDR3 is built from 14 residues. Germline CDR1 SGDLS, CDR2 YYNGEE. The V and J ends lost 4 bases and 7 bases respectively, with 15 bases between them. The CDR3 bases are TGTGCCAGCAGCCTTACCGGACAGCCACAGCCCCAGCATTTT. It yields the protein CASSLTGQPQPQHF. Supplemented by reference TRBV9 and TRBJ1-5, the full variable domain reads DSGVTQTPKHLITATGQRVTLRCSPRSGDLSVYWYQQSLDQGLQFLIQYYNGEERAKGNILERFSAQQFPDLHSELNLSSLELGDSALYFCASSLTGQPQPQHFGDGTRLSIL.

The sample holds many counts of this clonotype. The V gene is TRBV7-9, the J gene TRBJ1-2, with 11 bases lining up with TRBD1. The CDR3 runs 15 residues. V gave up 4 bases and J gave up 3 bases; unmatched junction bases: 4. CDR1 SEHNR and CDR2 FQNEAQ come from the germline V gene (reference sequence). CDR3 DNA: TGTGCCAGCAGCTACATGGGACAGGGGGACTATGGCTACACCTTC. Translated: CASSYMGQGDYGYTF.

On this clonotype: This could be a read error, since a much larger clone is one nucleotide away. The conserved phenylalanine or tryptophan normally closing the CDR3 is absent here, so this likely arose from a read error. V is TRBV20-1 and J is TRBJ1-6, with D unclear. V was pared by 3 bases and J by 2 bases, with 8 bases between. This CDR3 is built from 14 residues. Looked up from germline, CDR1 is DFQATT and CDR2 is SNEGSKA (reference sequence). The CDR3 sequence: CSASAEAYNSPLHL. Written as DNA, the CDR3 is TGCAGTGCTAGCGCGGAGGCCTATAATTCACCCCTCCACCTT.

This clonotype was found many times. V gene TRBV2 combines with J gene TRBJ2-7, with D unclear. This CDR3 has 13 amino acids. In germline, CDR1 is SNHLY, CDR2 FYNNEI. The V end lost 6 bases, the J end lost 1 base, and 10 bases lay between the germline ends. The CDR3 nucleotides are TGTGCCAGCAGCGCCGGGCCTTCCTACGAGCAGTACTTC. Translated: CASSAGPSYEQYF. Based on the CDR3 plus reference TRBV2 and TRBJ2-7, the full variable domain is EPEVTQTPSHQVTQMGQEVILRCVPISNHLYFYWYRQILGQKVEFLVSFYNNEISEKSEIFDDQFSVERPDGSNFTLKIRSTKLEDSAMYFCASSAGPSYEQYFGPGTRLTVT.

Ten or more counts support this clonotype. The CDR3 region has the DNA TGTGCCAGCAGCGAAAGGACGTTCGGTTCACCCCTCCACTTT. Its translation is CASSERTFGSPLHF. This chain joins TRBV6-4 and TRBJ1-6, with unresolved D. Germline V gene data show CDR1 as MRHNA and CDR2 as SNTAGT. Trimming removed 6 bases from V and 9 bases from J, with 15 bases in between. The CDR3 runs to 14 residues.

This clonotype was seen many times. The chain's CDR3 is CATSRQTSGGYNEQFF. The CDR3 nucleotides are TGTGCCACCAGCAGGCAAACTAGCGGGGGCTACAATGAGCAGTTCTTC. The chain joins TRBV15 to TRBJ2-1, with TRBD2 identical over 11 bases. The trim removed 3 bases at V and 3 bases at J, leaving 4 bases unmatched. Germline V gene lookup returns CDR1 LNHNV and CDR2 YYDKDF (reference sequence). There are 16 residues in the CDR3.